The following is a T cell receptor beta chain sequence with its context. No antigen is known for it. This sample stems from a study of CD8 T cells in Susac syndrome. There are 14 residues in the CDR3. Germline assignment: CDR1 DFQATT and CDR2 SNEGSKA (reference sequence). Trimming cost V 1 base and J 3 bases, with 10 bases left between them. RNA totalling about 0.45 to 1 ug underwent reverse transcription with random hexamers. TCRdb reprocessed the immunoSEQ multiplex PCR reads via MiXCR and lists one record per CDR3 protein. The table has around 170,000 distinct CDR3 sequences, 90% to 96% seen once. Study-wide points: In Susac syndrome, the CD4+ T cell repertoires did not show clonal expansion.

The rearrangement uses TRBV20-1 and TRBJ1-5; D unresolved. The sequence came from a human donor with Susac syndrome. The material sequenced was CD4+ T cells from PBMCs. CDR3 DNA: TGCAGTGCTAGAGGATTGGAACCCAATCAGCCCCAGCATTTT. Encoded protein: CSARGLEPNQPQHF.